This T cell receptor (beta chain) was observed in a study of shared clonotypes between healthy human individuals. General study points: The generation probabilities recorded for non-shared clonotypes fell below those of clonotypes shared by all four donors. Donor clonotype sharing was expected to depend on sequencing depth.

Naive CD8 cells were CD45RO-negative, positively selected for CCR7, excluding terminally differentiated effector memory CD45RA+ cells. Deletions cut 4 bases from V and 4 bases from J, with 17 bases between. The CDR3 extends over 15 amino acids. The germline V gene has CDR1 SGHDT and CDR2 YYEEEE. The data were produced by immunoSEQ multiplex PCR, yet TCRdb's version contains in-frame clones alone and is incomplete. Of around 1,900,000 clones in the sample, about 94% were seen once. About this clone: As yet, its antigen is unknown.

The sequence was obtained from a man aged 18-30 years in good health. Some clones in this sample may be carry-over from other donors' samples. Sequencing was done on a sample of naive CD8+ T cells from PBMCs. J is TRBJ1-1 and V is TRBV5-6, with D perhaps matching TRBD1 (5 bases). The CDR3 reads CASSHPGWGGTEAFF. CDR3 nucleotide sequence: TGTGCCAGCAGCCATCCAGGCTGGGGGGGCACTGAAGCTTTCTTT. Supplemented by reference TRBV5-6 and TRBJ1-1, the full variable domain reads DAGVTQSPTHLIKTRGQQVTLRCSPKSGHDTVSWYQQALGQGPQFIFQYYEEEERQRGNFPDRFSGHQFPNYSSELNVNALLLGDSALYLCASSHPGWGGTEAFFGQGTRLTVV.